These 17 T cell receptor beta chains were all obtained from the same sample, sequenced in a study of spatial heterogeneity in lung cancer (dated by TCRdb to 2018 to 2020). Library preparation employed 5' RACE. The sequencer listed for this sample is NextSeq 500. TCRdb trimmed public reads at Q25 via fastp, called clones via MiXCR and kept in-frame beta chains. Each entry merges the rows of one CDR3 protein and shows their most common DNA and genes. The sample yields 9,800 or so distinct CDR3 sequences; about 6.3% were counted once. The ten largest clones add up to 10% of the sample. These TCRs' antigens remain unknown. This specimen's time point label, interpreted: sample taken at primary tumor resection. The research as a whole found: A correlation was observed between the number of expanded intratumoral alpha and beta TCRs and the tumor nonsynonymous mutation count.

The sequencing here drew on lung tumor tissue, taken at surgery. The receptors shown here come from a male donor with early-stage non-small cell lung cancer.

The V call is TRBV12-3 or TRBV12-4, the J call TRBJ2-1; D remains unclear. With 7 bases removed from V and 3 bases from J, the gap between germline ends came to 16 bases. The CDR3 is 15 amino acids. The CDR3 reads CASTLSGVLYNEQFF. In DNA, the CDR3 is TGTGCCAGCACTCTGAGTGGGGTTCTCTACAATGAGCAGTTCTTC.

This clonotype was seen repeatedly, ten times or more. The chain employs TRBV5-4 and TRBJ2-3; D is uncertain. The V end was cut by 0 bases, the J end by 2 bases, with 4 bases between. The CDR3 totals 13 residues. Germline CDR1 SGHNT, CDR2 YYREEE (reference sequence). CDR3 protein: CASSLVPTDTQYF. The CDR3 region has the DNA TGTGCCAGCAGCTTGGTTCCCACAGATACGCAGTATTTT.

The table lists this clonotype with many counts. The chain couples TRBV2 to TRBJ1-3, with D maybe TRBD1 (5 bases). The CDR3 runs to 14 residues. The ends were cut back, 4 bases at V and 3 bases at J, with 10 bases in the middle. The germline V gene encodes CDR1 SNHLY and CDR2 FYNNEI. CDR3 loop: CASSGAGLGNTIYF. CDR3 nucleotides: TGTGCCAGCAGTGGAGCGGGGCTTGGAAACACCATATATTTT.

The sample holds many counts of this clonotype. The CDR3 DNA reads as TGTGCCAGCAGCTTTGTGTCAACTAATGAAAAACTGTTTTTT. Translation: CASSFVSTNEKLFF. V and J are TRBV7-6 and TRBJ1-4; D is uncertain. The CDR3 covers 14 residues. With 3 bases removed from V and 0 bases from J, the gap between germline ends came to 5 bases. Germline assignment: CDR1 SGHVS and CDR2 FNYEAQ.

By sample share, this clonotype is medium-sized. The V gene is TRBV20-1, the J gene TRBJ1-3, with D hard to call. CDR3 length equals 12 residues. The V end was cut by 3 bases, the J end by 2 bases, with 5 bases between. From germline, CDR1 is DFQATT and CDR2 SNEGSKA (reference sequence). The CDR3 nucleotides are TGCAGTGCTAGTCCGGCTGGAAACACCATATATTTT. Its protein product is CSASPAGNTIYF.

This clonotype qualifies as medium-sized. The rearrangement uses TRBV3-1 and TRBJ1-5; D is unresolved. There are 12 residues in the CDR3. Germline V gene sequence: CDR1 LGHDT, CDR2 YNNKEL (reference sequence). V lost 4 bases and J 2 bases, leaving 3 bases between the germline ends. The CDR3 DNA is TGTGCCAGCAGCCTGGGCAATCAGCCCCAGCATTTT. Its translation is CASSLGNQPQHF. Full variable domain (remainder filled in from reference TRBV3-1 and TRBJ1-5): DTAVSQTPKYLVTQMGNDKSIKCEQNLGHDTMYWYKQDSKKFLKIMFSYNNKELIINETVPNRFSPKSPDKAHLNLHINSLELGDSAVYFCASSLGNQPQHFGDGTRLSIL.

This clonotype was observed at least ten times. J is TRBJ2-1 and V is TRBV20-1, with D perhaps assigned TRBD1 or TRBD2 (5 bases each). Germline V gene lookup returns CDR1 DFQATT and CDR2 SNEGSKA (reference sequence). Trimming took off 6 bases at V and 7 bases at J, with 13 bases between the two ends. This CDR3 has 12 residues. This CDR3 is CSATEGPNEQFF. CDR3 nucleotide sequence: TGCAGTGCGACCGAGGGGCCGAATGAGCAGTTCTTC.

V usage is TRBV6-6 and J usage is TRBJ1-5; no definite D call. The CDR3 runs to 13 residues. The germline V and J ends were trimmed by 9 bases and 0 bases, with 9 bases remaining between them. Germline lookup yields CDR1 MNHNY and CDR2 SVGAGI (reference sequence). CDR3: CASRGYSNQPQHF. The CDR3 bases are TGTGCCAGTCGGGGTTATAGCAATCAGCCCCAGCATTTT.

This clonotype is medium-sized (0.01 to 0.1%) within its sample. The chain uses TRBV9 and TRBJ2-2; D remains unclear. Germline CDR1 SGDLS, CDR2 YYNGEE. The CDR3 is 15 amino acids. V lost 0 bases to trimming and J lost 2 bases, with 8 bases between them. The CDR3 is CASSVDWGNTGELFF. The DNA of the CDR3 is TGTGCCAGCAGCGTAGACTGGGGTAACACCGGGGAGCTGTTTTTT.

This clonotype is judged medium-sized. The chain uses TRBV27 and TRBJ1-2, with 7 bases fitting TRBD1. After removal of 3 bases from V and 2 bases from J, the junction contained 3 bases not matched to a gene. Germline lookup yields CDR1 MNHEY and CDR2 SMNVEV (reference sequence). This CDR3 is 14 amino acids long. The CDR3 DNA reads TGTGCCAGCAGTTTCACGGGACAGAACTATGGCTACACCTTC. Translation gives CASSFTGQNYGYTF.

This clonotype was seen ten or more times. The chain employs TRBV27 and TRBJ2-2; 8 positions match TRBD2. Germline V gives CDR1 MNHEY, CDR2 SMNVEV (reference sequence). The V segment lost 2 bases and the J segment 3 bases; nucleotides outside the gene matches: 2. The CDR3 runs 15 residues. The DNA for the CDR3 is TGTGCCAGCAGTTTACGGCGGGGGGACACCGGGGAGCTGTTTTTT. This encodes CASSLRRGDTGELFF.

There are many counts of this clonotype. This chain joins TRBV5-4 and TRBJ2-7; no definite D call. The V end was cut by 0 bases, the J end by 3 bases, with 7 bases between. CDR3 length: 13 amino acids. Germline V CDR1 and CDR2: SGHNT, YYREEE (reference sequence). The CDR3 protein is CASSLDSYYEQYV. DNA for the CDR3: TGTGCCAGCAGCTTGGACAGTTACTACGAGCAGTACGTC.

In its sample, this clonotype was seen many times. The chain has TRBV7-8 and TRBJ2-2, with TRBD1 identical over 8 bases. The trim removed 8 bases at V and 4 bases at J, leaving 12 bases unmatched. The CDR3 has 16 amino acids. Germline V CDR1 and CDR2: SGHVS, FQNEAQ. CDR3 protein: CASPRSGQGFTGELFF. In nucleotides, the CDR3 is TGTGCCAGCCCTAGGTCCGGACAGGGTTTCACCGGGGAGCTGTTTTTT.

This clonotype was seen ten or more times. This chain uses TRBV6-1 with TRBJ1-5; possible D gene TRBD1, 5 bases. Trimming cost V 6 bases and J 7 bases, with 19 bases left between them. The CDR3 consists of 15 residues. Germline CDR1 reads MNHNS; CDR2 reads SASEGT. The CDR3 loop reads CASRDREGLGQPQHF. CDR3 bases: TGTGCCAGCAGGGACCGTGAGGGGTTGGGGCAGCCCCAGCATTTT.

This clonotype has a count of ten or more. This chain connects TRBV11-2 to TRBJ2-4; 9 bases are shared with TRBD2. V trimming: 5 bases; J trimming: 0 bases; junction bases outside the gene matches: 11. This CDR3 contains 18 residues. Germline lookup yields CDR1 SGHAT and CDR2 FQNNGV. The CDR3 reads CASSPRTSALVAKNIQYF. The DNA of the CDR3 is TGTGCCAGCAGCCCTCGGACTAGCGCCCTTGTAGCCAAAAACATTCAGTACTTC.

This clonotype was recorded at least ten times. The gene calls are TRBV5-6 and TRBJ2-2; D could derive from TRBD1 or TRBD2 (6 bases each). This CDR3 is built from 17 residues. Trimming took off 9 bases at V and 4 bases at J, with 25 bases between the two ends. The germline CDR1 and CDR2 sequences are SGHDT and YYEEEE. CDR3 region: CATSAGGGGIGTGELFF. CDR3 DNA sequence: TGTGCCACCAGTGCAGGAGGAGGGGGAATCGGCACCGGGGAGCTGTTTTTT. The whole variable domain, filled in from reference TRBV5-6 and TRBJ2-2, reads DAGVTQSPTHLIKTRGQQVTLRCSPKSGHDTVSWYQQALGQGPQFIFQYYEEEERQRGNFPDRFSGHQFPNYSSELNVNALLLGDSALYLCATSAGGGGIGTGELFFGEGSRLTVL.

This clonotype has just a few counts. The rearrangement joins TRBV18 to TRBJ2-1, with TRBD1 matching over 10 bases. This CDR3 is 15 amino acids long. The trim removed 8 bases at V and 7 bases at J, leaving 11 bases unmatched. CDR1 is KGHSH and CDR2 is LQKENI in the germline V gene. The CDR3: CASTHRQGALNEQFF. The CDR3 DNA sequence: TGTGCCAGCACCCATCGACAGGGGGCATTGAATGAGCAGTTCTTC.